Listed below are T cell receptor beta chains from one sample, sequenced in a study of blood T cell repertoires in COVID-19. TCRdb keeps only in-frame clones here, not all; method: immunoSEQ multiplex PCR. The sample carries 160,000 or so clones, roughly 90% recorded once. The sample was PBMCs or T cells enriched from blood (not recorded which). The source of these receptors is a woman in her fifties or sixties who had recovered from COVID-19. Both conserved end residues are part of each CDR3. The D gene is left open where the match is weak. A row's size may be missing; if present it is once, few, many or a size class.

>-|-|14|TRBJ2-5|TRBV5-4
TGTGCCAGCAGCTTGAGCCATTTCCAAGAGACCCAGTACTTC
CASSLSHFQETQYF
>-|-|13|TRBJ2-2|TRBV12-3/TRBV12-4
TGTGCCAGCAGGGAGGGGTGGACCGGGGAGCTGTTTTTT
CASREGWTGELFF
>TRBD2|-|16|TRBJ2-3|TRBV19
TGTGCCAGTAGTACCACGGGGGGGGCTTCCACAGATACGCAGTATTTT
CASSTTGGASTDTQYF
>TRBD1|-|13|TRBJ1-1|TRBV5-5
TGTGCCAGCAGCTGGGGACAGTACACTGAAGCTTTCTTT
CASSWGQYTEAFF
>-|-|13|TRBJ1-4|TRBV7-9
TGTGCCAGCAGCTTGGCAGGGGCGCGGAAACTGTTTTTT
CASSLAGARKLFF
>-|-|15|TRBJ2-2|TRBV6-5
TGTGCCAGTTCGCGGGCAGGGGCTTCCGCCGGGGAGCTGTTTTTT
CASSRAGASAGELFF
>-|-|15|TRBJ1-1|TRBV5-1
TGCGCCAGCAGCTTTTCCCAGGGCGGATACGCTGAAGCTTTCTTT
CASSFSQGGYAEAFF
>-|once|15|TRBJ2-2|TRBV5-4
TGTGCCAGCAGCGCCGGGACTTTCGGATCCGGGGAGCTGTTTTTT
CASSAGTFGSGELFF
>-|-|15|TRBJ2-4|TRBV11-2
TGTGCCAGCAGCTCCGCTAGCCTAGCCAAAAACATTCAGTACTTC
CASSSASLAKNIQYF
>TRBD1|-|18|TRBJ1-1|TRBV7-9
TGTGCCAGCAGCCCACCCGGTTGGGCAGGGGGGATGAACACTGAAGCTTTCTTT
CASSPPGWAGGMNTEAFF
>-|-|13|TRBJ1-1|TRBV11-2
TGTGCCAGCAGCTTAGAGGCCATAACTGAAGCTTTCTTT
CASSLEAITEAFF
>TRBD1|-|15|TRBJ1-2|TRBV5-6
TGTGCCAGCAGCTTGGCGCTACAGGGGGCTGGAGGCTACACCTTC
CASSLALQGAGGYTF
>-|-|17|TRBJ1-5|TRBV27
TGTGCCAGCACCCCTGCGGGGTTGCCCCCTGGCAATCAGCCCCAGCATTTT
CASTPAGLPPGNQPQHF
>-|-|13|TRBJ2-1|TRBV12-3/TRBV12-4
TGTGCCAGCACCTGGGGGGGGCGGGGTGAGCAGTTCTTC
CASTWGGRGEQFF
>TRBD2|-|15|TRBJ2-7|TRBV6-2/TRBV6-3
TGTGCCAGCAGTTTCACTAGCGGGGGTGACTACGAGCAGTACTTC
CASSFTSGGDYEQYF
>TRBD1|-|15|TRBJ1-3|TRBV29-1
TGCAGCGCCGGGACAGGGGAGGACTCTGGAAACACCATATATTTT
CSAGTGEDSGNTIYF
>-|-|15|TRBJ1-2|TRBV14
TGTGCCAGCAGCCAAGGACTCTTTGGGTTTCCTGGCTACACCTTC
CASSQGLFGFPGYTF
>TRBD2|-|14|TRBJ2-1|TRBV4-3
TGCGCCAGCAGCAGGGGACTAGCGGACAATGAGCAGTTCTTC
CASSRGLADNEQFF
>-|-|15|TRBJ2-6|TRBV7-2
TGTGCCAGCAGCGCCGGAGGGCCTGGGGCCAACGTCCTGACTTTC
CASSAGGPGANVLTF
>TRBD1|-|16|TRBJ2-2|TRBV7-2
TGTGCCAGCAGCCTCCAGGGACAGTCGAACACCGGGGAGCTGTTTTTT
CASSLQGQSNTGELFF
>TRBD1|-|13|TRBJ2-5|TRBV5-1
TGCGCCAGCAGCACCAGGGGGCAAGAGACCCAGTACTTC
CASSTRGQETQYF
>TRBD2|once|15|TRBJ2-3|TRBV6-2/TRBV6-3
TGTGCCAGCAGTTCTAGCGGGGGGGCCACAGATACGCAGTATTTT
CASSSSGGATDTQYF
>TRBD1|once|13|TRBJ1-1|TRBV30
TGTGCCTGCCGGGACAGGGTGAACACTGAAGCTTTCTTT
CACRDRVNTEAFF
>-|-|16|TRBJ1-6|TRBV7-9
TGTGCCAGCAGCTTAGCGCTACAGGGCGGGAATTCACCCCTCCACTTT
CASSLALQGGNSPLHF
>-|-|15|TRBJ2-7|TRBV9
TGTGCCAGCAGCGTCCGGGACACGGGGTACTACGAGCAGTACTTC
CASSVRDTGYYEQYF
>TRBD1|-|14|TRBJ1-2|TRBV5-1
TGCGCCAGCAGCGGAGACAGGGGGCAAGGAGGCTACACCTTC
CASSGDRGQGGYTF
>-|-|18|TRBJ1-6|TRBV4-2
TGTGCCAGCAGCCAAGAACCCCCGACTAGCTCCTATAATTCACCCCTCCACTTT
CASSQEPPTSSYNSPLHF
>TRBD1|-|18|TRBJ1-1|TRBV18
TGTGCCAGCTCACCAGGAGGGGGAAACAGGGGCAGGAACACTGAAGCTTTCTTT
CASSPGGGNRGRNTEAFF
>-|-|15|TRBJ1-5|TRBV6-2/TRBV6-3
TGTGCCAGCAGTGCTACAGGGTATAGCAATCAGCCCCAGCATTTT
CASSATGYSNQPQHF
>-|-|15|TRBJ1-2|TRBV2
TGTGCCAGCAGCCCCGAACTCAGGGCTGGCTATGGCTACACCTTC
CASSPELRAGYGYTF
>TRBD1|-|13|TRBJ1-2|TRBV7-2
TGTGCCAGCATCAGCGACAGGGTTGCCGGCTACACCTTC
CASISDRVAGYTF
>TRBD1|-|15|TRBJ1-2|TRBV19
TGTGCCAGTAGTATAGAAAGGGGGCGGTACTATGGCTACACCTTC
CASSIERGRYYGYTF
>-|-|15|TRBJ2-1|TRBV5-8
TGTGCCAGCAGCTTGGGCAGGGGTAGGTACAATGAGCAGTTCTTC
CASSLGRGRYNEQFF
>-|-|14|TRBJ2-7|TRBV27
TGTGCCAGCAGTGACTCCGGGACTCCCTTCGAGCAGTACTTC
CASSDSGTPFEQYF
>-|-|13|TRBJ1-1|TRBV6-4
TGTGCCAGCCCTGGGGAGGGAAACACTGAAGCTTTCTTT
CASPGEGNTEAFF
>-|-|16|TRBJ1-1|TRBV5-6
TGTGCCAGCAGCTTCTCCAGACAGATTATGAACACTGAAGCTTTCTTT
CASSFSRQIMNTEAFF
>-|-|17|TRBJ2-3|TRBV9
TGTGCCAGCAGCGTAGCGGGATTTACGACTAGCACAGATACGCAGTATTTT
CASSVAGFTTSTDTQYF
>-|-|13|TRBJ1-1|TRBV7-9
TGTGCCAGCAGCTTAGCCACAAACACTGAAGCTTTCTTT
CASSLATNTEAFF
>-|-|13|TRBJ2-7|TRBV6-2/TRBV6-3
TGTGCCAGCAGTTACGATCGGGGAAAAGAGCAGTACTTC
CASSYDRGKEQYF
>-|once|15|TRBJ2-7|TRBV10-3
TGTGCCATCAGTGAGTCGGCCAGGGGCCCTTACGAGCAGTACTTC
CAISESARGPYEQYF
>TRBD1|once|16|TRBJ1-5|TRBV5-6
TGTGCCAGCAGCTTGGGACAGGGGCGGGGAGGTCAGCCCCAGCATTTT
CASSLGQGRGGQPQHF
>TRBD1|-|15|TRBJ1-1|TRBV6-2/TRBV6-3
TGTGCCAGCAGTTACCGGGGCAGGGGGGACACTGAAGCTTTCTTT
CASSYRGRGDTEAFF
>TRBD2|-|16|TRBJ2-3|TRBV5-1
TGCGCCAGCAGCAAACTCACTAGCGGGGGGGCAGATACGCAGTATTTT
CASSKLTSGGADTQYF
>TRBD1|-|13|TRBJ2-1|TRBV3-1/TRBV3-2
TGTGCCAGCACCCAGACAGGGATGCATGAGCAGTTCTTC
CASTQTGMHEQFF
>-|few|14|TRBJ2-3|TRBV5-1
TGCGCCAGCAGCCTTGAGCGGGGCACAGATACGCAGTATTTT
CASSLERGTDTQYF
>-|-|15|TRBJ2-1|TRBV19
TGTGCCAGTAGTATAGCGGGGGGCCCCTACAATGAGCAGTTCTTC
CASSIAGGPYNEQFF
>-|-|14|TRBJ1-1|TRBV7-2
TGTGCCAGCAGCTCCCCATCTCGGGACACTGAAGCTTTCTTT
CASSSPSRDTEAFF
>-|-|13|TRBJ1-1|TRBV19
TGTGCCAGTAGGACAGCCGGATACACTGAAGCTTTCTTT
CASRTAGYTEAFF
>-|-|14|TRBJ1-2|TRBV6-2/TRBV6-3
TGTGCCAGCAGCGACTGGGGGGGAAACTATGGCTACACCTTC
CASSDWGGNYGYTF
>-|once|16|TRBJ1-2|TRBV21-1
TGTGCCAGCAGCAAAAGTTCTCGGGGAAATGACTATGGCTACACCTTC
CASSKSSRGNDYGYTF
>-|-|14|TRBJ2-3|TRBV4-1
TGCGCCAGCAGCCAGCTTAGCGGAACAGATACGCAGTATTTT
CASSQLSGTDTQYF
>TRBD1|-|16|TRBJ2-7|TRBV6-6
TGTGCCAGCAGGCCCGGGGACAGCCAGAGGGTATACGAGCAGTACTTC
CASRPGDSQRVYEQYF
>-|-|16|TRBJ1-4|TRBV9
TGTGCCAGCAGCGCAGACCCAACAGGGAAAGGTGAAAAACTGTTTTTT
CASSADPTGKGEKLFF